A selection of T cell receptor beta chains follows, all from one sample in a study of Graves' ophthalmopathy and Graves' hyperthyroidism. In TCRdb, the multiplex PCR reads were re-called with MiXCR into one record per CDR3 protein. The sample has just over 400,000 distinct CDR3 sequences; approximately 21% are singletons. Sequenced material: peripheral blood. The receptors stem from a woman between 18 and 29 years old with stable Graves' hyperthyroidism. Each CDR3 is given with its conserved first and last residue. Fields, in order: CDR3 DNA, CDR3 protein, J gene, clone size, D gene, V gene. D genes are given only for firm matches. The listing skips clone size in some rows; elsewhere it reads once, few, many or a size class.

TGTGCCAGCAGTCGGACTGTTCAAGAGACCCAGTACTTC,CASSRTVQETQYF,TRBJ2-5,many,NA,TRBV6-1
TGTGCCAGCAGTTTATCTACCGCATTAGGGCAAGCTAACTATGGCTACACCTTC,CASSLSTALGQANYGYTF,TRBJ1-2,many,NA,TRBV27
TGTGCCAGCAGTTTAACTACAGGGGGCAGGGACATTCAGTACTTC,CASSLTTGGRDIQYF,TRBJ2-4,many,TRBD1,TRBV28
TGTGCCAGCAGACCAGCAGCGGGAGGAAACATTCAGTACTTC,CASRPAAGGNIQYF,TRBJ2-4,many,TRBD2,TRBV28
TGTGCCAGCAGCCAAGATGTGCTAGCGGGAGTCGAGCAGTACTTC,CASSQDVLAGVEQYF,TRBJ2-7,many,TRBD2,TRBV4-2
TGTGCCAGCAGCTTGGACAGGGGAGAGACCCAGTACTTC,CASSLDRGETQYF,TRBJ2-5,many,TRBD1,TRBV6-2/TRBV6-3
TGTGCCAGCGCACGGAGTCCTAGGAATGAGCAGTTCTTC,CASARSPRNEQFF,TRBJ2-1,many,NA,TRBV7-2
TGCGCCAGCAGCCTGGTCGGAGGTAGCGGGAGTTACGAGCAGTACTTC,CASSLVGGSGSYEQYF,TRBJ2-7,few,TRBD2,TRBV5-1
TGTGCCAGCAATCATGGCGGGAGGGCCCTTACCGGGGAGCTGTTTTTT,CASNHGGRALTGELFF,TRBJ2-2,many,TRBD2,TRBV6-1
TGTGCCACCAGCAGTGGCCCCGTTATGGCCTATGGCTACACCTTC,CATSSGPVMAYGYTF,TRBJ1-2,many,NA,TRBV15
TGTGCCAGCAGAAGTATGGGAACCTACGAGCAGTACTTC,CASRSMGTYEQYF,TRBJ2-7,many,NA,TRBV27
TGTGCCAGCAGCTTCCCAGGGCCCGGGAACTATGGCTACACCTTC,CASSFPGPGNYGYTF,TRBJ1-2,many,NA,TRBV5-4
TGTGCCAGCAGTTTAAGTCTCGGGGGCGGGAATGGCTACACCTTC,CASSLSLGGGNGYTF,TRBJ1-2,NA,NA,TRBV27
TGTGCCAGCAGTATCAACAGCTATGGCTACACCTTC,CASSINSYGYTF,TRBJ1-2,many,NA,TRBV28
TGTGCCACAACCGGGACCGCTCAAGAGACCCAGTACTTC,CATTGTAQETQYF,TRBJ2-5,NA,NA,TRBV24-1
TGCGCCAGCAGTCAAGGGGGCGATTCCTACGAGCAGTACTTC,CASSQGGDSYEQYF,TRBJ2-7,many,TRBD1,TRBV5-1
TGTGCCACCAGTGACAAGACAGGGTTTGATCAGCCCCAGCATTTT,CATSDKTGFDQPQHF,TRBJ1-5,many,TRBD1,TRBV24-1
TGCAGTGCTAGGTTCGCGGGAGGGTACTACGAGCAGCACTTC,CSARFAGGYYEQHF,TRBJ2-7,many,TRBD2,TRBV20-1
TGCAGTGCTAGGACGGGACAGCAGATCTCCTACGAGCAGTACTTC,CSARTGQQISYEQYF,TRBJ2-7,many,TRBD1,TRBV20-1
TGTGCCTGGAGTCGGGGCGAGCAGTACTTC,CAWSRGEQYF,TRBJ2-7,NA,NA,TRBV30